The TCR beta chain under discussion was sequenced for a study of CD8 T cells in Susac syndrome (dated by TCRdb to between 2019 and 2020). General notes on the study: The study used repertoire sequencing to test whether antigen drove CD8+ T cell activation and differentiation in Susac syndrome. The study compared CD8+ T cell repertoire clonality among about a dozen healthy donors, roughly 14 Susac syndrome patients and some 16 multiple sclerosis patients.

Peripheral blood CD8+ and CD4+ T cells from healthy donors, Susac syndrome patients and multiple sclerosis patients were profiled using high-throughput TCR beta sequencing. Healthy donors were included as age- and sex-matched controls. Bulk CD8+ and CD4+ T cells were purified magnetically by negative isolation, whereas CD8+ TEMRA cells were enriched by FACS. Blood was collected in EDTA tubes and processed within 24 hours, with PBMCs isolated through density gradient centrifugation. PBMCs intended for TCR sequencing were cryopreserved in liquid nitrogen and were subsequently thawed in a 37 degrees C water bath. The sorted or isolated CD4+, CD8+ and CD8+ TEMRA cells had a purity of 90% or higher. The paper as a whole reports these results and caveats: The study acknowledged that relatively few individuals were included in the TCR sequencing and HLA analysis.

RNA was extracted with the RNeasy kit and about 0.5 to 1 ug was reverse transcribed using random hexamers. TCR beta CDR3 regions were amplified with the immunoSEQ multiplex PCR assay covering 54 Vbeta and 13 Jbeta segments. PCR amplification bias was corrected using a synthetic template baseline for primer optimization and computational correction. The original methods were these. Only productive sequences were kept, with reads annotated to V, D and J genes according to IMGT and analyzed in immunoSEQ Analyzer. Clonality was computed as one minus Shannon entropy normalized by log2 of the number of productive unique sequences. For each patient and control, public and private clones were evaluated within the 100 most prevalent clones. Clones were defined as Susac-specific when absent from the healthy and MS cohorts, from about 970 published viral clones and from other ImmuneACCESS disease sequences. TCRdb passed the public sequencing reads through fastp at Q25 and MiXCR, retaining productive beta sequences. Identical CDR3 proteins give one entry, which carries the most common genes and DNA. The authors' filters were not applied to this entry. Present in this sample are about 69,000 distinct CDR3 sequences, 95% of which were seen just once. The ten largest make up about 0.26% of the sample.

In regard to this clonotype: The antigen it recognizes is unknown. Base qualities are not at hand, and no much larger clone is one base apart.

Deletion took 7 bases off V and 2 bases off J, with a span of 17 bases between the germline ends. The germline V gene specifies SQVTM as CDR1 and ANQGSEA as CDR2. The CDR3 starts with the cysteine, ends with the phenylalanine, and has 14 residues. The sequence is cut down to CDR3 DNA, 42 bases in frame from base 1. The source is a human donor in good health. The sequenced sample consisted of CD8+ T cells from PBMCs. The chain employs TRBV29-1 and TRBJ1-2; TRBD1 is a possible D gene, resting on 5 matching bases. Here the CDR3 is given as CSDYAGTTNYGYTF. The DNA sequence follows: TGCAGCGATTATGCCGGGACGACAAACTATGGCTACACCTTC.